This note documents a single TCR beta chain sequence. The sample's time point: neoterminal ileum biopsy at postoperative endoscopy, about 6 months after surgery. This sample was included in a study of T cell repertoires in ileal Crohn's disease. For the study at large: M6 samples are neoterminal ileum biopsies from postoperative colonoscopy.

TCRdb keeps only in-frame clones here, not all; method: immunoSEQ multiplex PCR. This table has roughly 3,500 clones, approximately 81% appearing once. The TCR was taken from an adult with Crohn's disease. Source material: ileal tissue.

Here the CDR3 reads CASSVEGASREKLFF. CDR3 coding DNA: TGTGCCAGCAGCGTAGAGGGGGCGTCGAGGGAAAAACTGTTTTTT. V gene TRBV9 combines with J gene TRBJ1-4; 7 bases align to TRBD1. The CDR3 spans 15 residues. Germline values: CDR1 SGDLS, CDR2 YYNGEE. Trimming took 0 bases from V and 8 from J; bases not matched to a gene: 7.